This is a list of T cell receptor beta chains from one sample in a study of CD8 T cells in ankylosing spondylitis. Each CDR3 protein gets one entry after TCRdb re-called the 5' RACE reads with MiXCR. The sample carries hundreds of thousands of distinct CDR3 sequences, approximately 12% recorded once. Sequenced: blood, either unsorted or a sorted T cell fraction (not recorded which). All receptors derive from a male donor with ankylosing spondylitis. Both conserved end residues are part of each CDR3. Each record gives: J gene, V gene, clone size, D gene, CDR3 protein, CDR3 DNA. The D gene is left open where the match is weak. Clone sizes are given selectively: once, few, many, or a class where the clone is expanded.

J: TRBJ2-7; V: TRBV18; size: many; D: -; CDR3: CASSLRVHEQYF; DNA: TGTGCCAGCTCATTAAGGGTCCACGAGCAGTACTTC
J: TRBJ2-1; V: TRBV12-3/TRBV12-4; size: -; D: TRBD2; CDR3: CASSPELAGGASYNEQFF; DNA: TGTGCCAGCAGCCCCGAGCTAGCGGGAGGTGCGTCCTACAATGAGCAGTTCTTC
J: TRBJ2-2; V: TRBV5-6; size: -; D: -; CDR3: CASSLGSGSGELFF; DNA: TGTGCCAGCAGCTTGGGTTCAGGATCCGGGGAGCTGTTTTTT
J: TRBJ2-3; V: TRBV5-1; size: many; D: -; CDR3: CASSFSLIEDTQYF; DNA: TGCGCCAGCAGCTTCAGCTTAATTGAGGATACGCAGTATTTT
J: TRBJ2-3; V: TRBV5-1; size: many; D: -; CDR3: CASKTASTDTQYF; DNA: TGCGCCAGCAAGACAGCTAGCACAGATACGCAGTATTTT
J: TRBJ2-7; V: TRBV6-5; size: -; D: TRBD1; CDR3: CASSDRVEQYF; DNA: TGTGCCAGCAGTGACAGGGTCGAGCAGTACTTC
J: TRBJ2-5; V: TRBV20-1; size: few; D: -; CDR3: CSARHPQETQYF; DNA: TGCAGTGCTAGGCACCCGCAAGAGACCCAGTACTTC
J: TRBJ2-1; V: TRBV20-1; size: few; D: TRBD1; CDR3: CSVRGQGDHNEQFF; DNA: TGCAGTGTAAGAGGGCAGGGGGACCACAATGAGCAGTTCTTC
J: TRBJ1-2; V: TRBV28; size: -; D: TRBD1; CDR3: CASSYSDRDFYGYTF; DNA: TGTGCCAGCAGTTACTCGGACAGGGACTTCTATGGCTACACCTTC
J: TRBJ2-5; V: TRBV20-1; size: -; D: TRBD1; CDR3: CSARDRDREFGETQYF; DNA: TGCAGTGCTAGAGATCGGGACAGGGAATTTGGGGAGACCCAGTACTTC
J: TRBJ1-1; V: TRBV20-1; size: -; D: -; CDR3: CSAEDSPLFYTEAFF; DNA: TGCAGTGCGGAGGACAGCCCGTTGTTTTACACTGAAGCTTTCTTT
J: TRBJ1-2; V: TRBV20-1; size: -; D: -; CDR3: CSPKVTGPDYGYTF; DNA: TGCAGTCCTAAGGTTACCGGGCCCGACTATGGCTACACCTTC
J: TRBJ1-4; V: TRBV20-1; size: many; D: -; CDR3: CSALALDRSHEKLFF; DNA: TGCAGTGCTCTAGCCCTCGACAGGAGTCATGAAAAACTGTTTTTT
J: TRBJ2-7; V: TRBV5-1; size: -; D: TRBD1; CDR3: CASSSGQGFHRGAYEQYF; DNA: TGCGCCAGCAGCTCGGGACAGGGATTTCACCGGGGGGCCTACGAGCAGTACTTC
J: TRBJ2-7; V: TRBV2; size: few; D: TRBD2; CDR3: CASIPISGISYEQYF; DNA: TGTGCCAGCATCCCTATTAGCGGGATATCCTACGAGCAGTACTTC
J: TRBJ2-4; V: TRBV12-3/TRBV12-4; size: many; D: TRBD1; CDR3: CASSLQGAITNIQYF; DNA: TGTGCCAGCAGCCTACAGGGGGCGATCACGAACATTCAGTACTTC
J: TRBJ1-5; V: TRBV12-3/TRBV12-4; size: -; D: -; CDR3: CASSFGAGSQPQHF; DNA: TGTGCCAGCAGTTTTGGGGCGGGGAGTCAGCCCCAGCATTTT
J: TRBJ2-2; V: TRBV10-3; size: -; D: -; CDR3: CAIKRSGVSGELFF; DNA: TGTGCCATCAAAAGGTCTGGTGTCAGCGGGGAGCTGTTTTTT
J: TRBJ1-2; V: TRBV14; size: -; D: -; CDR3: CASSQPGTNSYGYTF; DNA: TGTGCCAGCAGCCAACCCGGGACAAACTCCTATGGCTACACCTTC
J: TRBJ2-5; V: TRBV7-8; size: few; D: -; CDR3: CASSLGLLRETQYF; DNA: TGTGCCAGCAGCTTAGGCCTCCTCAGGGAGACCCAGTACTTC